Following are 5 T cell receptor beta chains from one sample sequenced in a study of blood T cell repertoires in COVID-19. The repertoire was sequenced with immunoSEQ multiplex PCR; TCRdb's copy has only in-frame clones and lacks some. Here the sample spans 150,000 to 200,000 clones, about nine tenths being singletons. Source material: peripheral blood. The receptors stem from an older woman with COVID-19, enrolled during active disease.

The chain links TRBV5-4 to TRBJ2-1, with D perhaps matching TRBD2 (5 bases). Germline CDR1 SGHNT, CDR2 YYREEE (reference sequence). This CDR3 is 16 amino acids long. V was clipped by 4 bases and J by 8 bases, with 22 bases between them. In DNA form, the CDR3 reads TGTGCCAGCAGCACAACCCGCGAGGGCCCCCGGGATGAGCAGTTCTTC. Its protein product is CASSTTREGPRDEQFF.

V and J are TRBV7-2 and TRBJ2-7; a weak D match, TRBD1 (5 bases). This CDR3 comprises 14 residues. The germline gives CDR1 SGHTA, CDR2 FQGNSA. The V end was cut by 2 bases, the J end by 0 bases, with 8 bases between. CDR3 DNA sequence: TGTGCCAGCAGCTTACAGGGAAGCTCCTACGAGCAGTACTTC. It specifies CASSLQGSSYEQYF.

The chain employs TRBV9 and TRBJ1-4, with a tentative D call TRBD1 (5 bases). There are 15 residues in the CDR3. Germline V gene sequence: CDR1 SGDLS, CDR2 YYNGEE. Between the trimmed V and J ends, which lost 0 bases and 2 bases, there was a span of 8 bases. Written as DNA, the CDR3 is TGTGCCAGCAGCGTAGATGGGGGGACTAATGAAAAACTGTTTTTT. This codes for CASSVDGGTNEKLFF.

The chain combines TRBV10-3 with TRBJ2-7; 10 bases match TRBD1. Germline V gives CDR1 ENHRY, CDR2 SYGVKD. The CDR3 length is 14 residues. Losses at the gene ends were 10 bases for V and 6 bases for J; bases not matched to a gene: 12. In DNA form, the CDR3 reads TGTGCCAGCCAGCCCGGGACAGGGGAGACCGAGCAGTACTTC. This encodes CASQPGTGETEQYF.

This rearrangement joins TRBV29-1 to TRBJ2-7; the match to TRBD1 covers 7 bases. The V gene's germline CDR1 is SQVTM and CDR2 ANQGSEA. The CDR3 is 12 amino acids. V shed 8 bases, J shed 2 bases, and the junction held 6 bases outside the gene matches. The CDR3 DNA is TGCAGCTACCGACAGGGAGCCTACGAGCAGTACTTC. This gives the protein CSYRQGAYEQYF.